Listed below are T cell receptor beta chains from one sample, sequenced in a study of blood T cell repertoires in COVID-19. Clones were read by immunoSEQ multiplex PCR, and TCRdb kept only the in-frame ones, dropping some. This sample yields 75,000 to 95,000 clones, of which approximately 80% are seen a single time; 15% to 20% belongs to the top ten. The sequenced sample consisted of peripheral blood. The receptors shown here come from a man at least 80 years old with active or convalescent COVID-19. Each CDR3 is given with its conserved first and last residue. The D gene is left open where the match is weak. The size field is filled for only some rows; it gives once, few, many or a size class.

TRBD2	TRBV3-1/TRBV3-2	TRBJ2-3	few	CASSQEGSGSPDTQYF	TGTGCCAGCAGCCAAGAGGGTAGCGGGAGTCCAGATACGCAGTATTTT
TRBD1	TRBV9	TRBJ1-3	few	CASSVEGQPGNTIYF	TGTGCCAGCAGCGTAGAGGGACAGCCTGGAAACACCATATATTTT
TRBD1	TRBV19	TRBJ2-5	NA	CASSDNPAGTGGLETQYF	TGTGCCAGTAGTGACAACCCTGCCGGGACAGGGGGTCTGGAGACCCAGTACTTC
TRBD2	TRBV6-5	TRBJ2-1	NA	CASSYPGTSGSKQFF	TGTGCCAGCAGTTACCCAGGGACTAGCGGTTCAAAGCAGTTCTTC
NA	TRBV6-1	TRBJ2-2	NA	CASSERPGVSQELFF	TGTGCCAGCAGTGAACGTCCGGGGGTGTCCCAGGAGCTGTTTTTT
NA	TRBV2	TRBJ1-5	NA	CASSLQGGFQPQHF	TGTGCCAGCAGTTTGCAGGGAGGATTTCAGCCCCAGCATTTT
NA	TRBV6-6	TRBJ1-3	NA	CASSPGQGRNTIYF	TGTGCCAGCAGCCCCGGGCAGGGCAGAAACACCATATATTTT
NA	TRBV2	TRBJ1-5	NA	CASSVTSEGNQPQHF	TGTGCCAGCAGTGTGACCAGCGAGGGCAATCAGCCCCAGCATTTT
TRBD1	TRBV6-5	TRBJ1-2	NA	CASSYSGQGSGYTF	TGTGCCAGCAGTTACTCGGGACAGGGGAGCGGCTACACCTTC
NA	TRBV6-5	TRBJ1-3	NA	CASRVMTTSGNTIYF	TGTGCCAGCAGGGTAATGACAACCTCTGGAAACACCATATATTTT
NA	TRBV6-5	TRBJ1-4	NA	CASSFGRKNEKLFF	TGTGCCAGCAGTTTCGGGAGGAAGAATGAAAAACTGTTTTTT
TRBD1	TRBV19	TRBJ1-4	NA	CASSPLGQGETNEKLFF	TGTGCCAGTAGTCCGCTTGGACAGGGTGAAACTAATGAAAAACTGTTTTTT
NA	TRBV7-9	TRBJ1-2	NA	CASSLVGTGPYGYTF	TGTGCCAGCAGCTTAGTAGGTACAGGGCCTTATGGCTACACCTTC
NA	TRBV18	TRBJ2-2	few	CASSPPEVPGELFF	TGTGCCAGCTCACCACCGGAGGTTCCCGGGGAGCTGTTTTTT
TRBD2	TRBV4-1	TRBJ2-2	NA	CASSQSRGGNPGELFF	TGCGCCAGCAGCCAATCCCGGGGGGGCAATCCCGGGGAGCTGTTTTTT
NA	TRBV30	TRBJ1-2	once	CAWEQGGYGYTF	TGTGCCTGGGAACAGGGTGGCTATGGCTACACCTTC
NA	TRBV19	TRBJ2-2	NA	CASSINGANTGELFF	TGTGCCAGTAGTATTAACGGGGCGAACACCGGGGAGCTGTTTTTT
TRBD2	TRBV3-1/TRBV3-2	TRBJ2-3	NA	CASSLSGDPPDTQYF	TGTGCCAGCAGCCTTAGCGGGGACCCACCCGATACGCAGTATTTT
NA	TRBV6-5	TRBJ1-2	NA	CAASPGGAPNYGYTF	TGTGCCGCAAGTCCCGGGGGGGCCCCTAACTATGGCTACACCTTC
NA	TRBV5-1	TRBJ2-3	NA	CASSLGTWGTDTQYF	TGCGCCAGCAGCTTAGGGACATGGGGCACAGATACGCAGTATTTT
TRBD2	TRBV10-3	TRBJ2-1	NA	CAITERGSSGMDEQFF	TGTGCCATCACAGAGAGGGGGTCTAGCGGGATGGATGAGCAGTTCTTC
NA	TRBV24-1	TRBJ2-3	few	CATSPRAGGTDTQYF	TGTGCCACCAGCCCCCGGGCAGGGGGCACAGATACGCAGTATTTT
NA	TRBV7-9	TRBJ2-3	NA	CASSLGFAGSTDTQYF	TGTGCCAGCAGCTTAGGGTTTGCGGGGAGCACAGATACGCAGTATTTT
NA	TRBV25-1	TRBJ1-3	once	CASSGVHSGNTIYF	TGTGCCAGCAGTGGAGTGCACTCTGGAAACACCATATATTTT
NA	TRBV3-1/TRBV3-2	TRBJ2-3	NA	CASSYGGGTDTQYF	TGTGCCAGCAGCTACGGAGGGGGCACAGATACGCAGTATTTT
NA	TRBV10-1	TRBJ2-2	NA	CASTRDQGINTGELFF	TGCGCCAGCACGAGGGATCAGGGGATAAACACCGGGGAGCTGTTTTTT
TRBD2	TRBV20-1	TRBJ2-1	NA	CSASLVAGAYNEQFF	TGCAGTGCTAGTTTGGTAGCGGGAGCCTACAATGAGCAGTTCTTC
NA	TRBV5-1	TRBJ2-2	NA	CASSLEARANTGELFF	TGCGCCAGCAGCTTGGAAGCCAGGGCCAACACCGGGGAGCTGTTTTTT
TRBD2	TRBV19	TRBJ2-3	NA	CASSMPGGPGSTDTQYF	TGTGCCAGTAGTATGCCGGGAGGCCCGGGCAGCACAGATACGCAGTATTTT
TRBD1	TRBV7-8	TRBJ1-5	NA	CASSHRGTGVFQPQHF	TGTGCCAGCTCACATAGGGGGACAGGGGTTTTTCAGCCCCAGCATTTT
NA	TRBV11-3	TRBJ2-1	NA	CASSPRTRGSSYNEQFF	TGTGCCAGCAGCCCCAGAACTAGAGGAAGCTCCTACAATGAGCAGTTCTTC
TRBD2	TRBV14	TRBJ2-1	NA	CASSQGSGSSYNEQFF	TGTGCCAGCAGCCAAGGAAGCGGGAGCTCCTACAATGAGCAGTTCTTC
NA	TRBV6-6	TRBJ1-1	NA	CASSPRTNTEAFF	TGTGCCAGCAGTCCCAGGACTAACACTGAAGCTTTCTTT
TRBD2	TRBV25-1	TRBJ2-3	NA	CASSGLAGIDVGTDTQYF	TGTGCCAGCAGTGGACTAGCGGGGATTGATGTTGGCACAGATACGCAGTATTTT
TRBD1	TRBV15	TRBJ1-2	once	CATSRDRDGQGLYYGYTF	TGTGCCACCAGCAGAGATCGGGATGGACAGGGCCTGTACTATGGCTACACCTTC
TRBD1	TRBV5-6	TRBJ1-1	NA	CASSLPGTGVNTEAFF	TGTGCCAGCAGCTTACCGGGGACAGGGGTTAACACTGAAGCTTTCTTT
NA	TRBV4-1	TRBJ2-5	NA	CASSPPGGGSETQYF	TGCGCCAGCAGCCCCCCTGGGGGCGGATCAGAGACCCAGTACTTC
NA	TRBV24-1	TRBJ2-6	NA	CATSDRTNPRSGANVLTF	TGTGCCACCAGTGATAGGACAAATCCGCGCAGTGGGGCCAACGTCCTGACTTTC
NA	TRBV19	TRBJ1-1	few	CASSIDQGGAGRRAFF	TGTGCCAGTAGTATAGATCAAGGTGGGGCAGGCAGACGGGCTTTCTTT
NA	TRBV27	TRBJ1-5	once	CASSLVFGNQPQHF	TGTGCCAGCAGTTTAGTCTTCGGCAATCAGCCCCAGCATTTT
NA	TRBV7-2	TRBJ2-2	NA	CASSSRRGLGTGELFF	TGTGCCAGCAGCTCTCGGAGGGGTTTGGGCACCGGGGAGCTGTTTTTT